One sample yielded the 5 T cell receptor beta chains listed below, sequenced in a study of radiotherapy plus CTLA-4 blockade in lung cancer. The repertoire was sequenced with immunoSEQ multiplex PCR; TCRdb's copy has only in-frame clones and lacks some. This table has approximately 78,000 clones, more than 75% appearing once. The sequencing here drew on peripheral blood, taken from a patient treated with radiotherapy plus ipilimumab. The receptors were sampled from a human donor with non-small cell lung cancer who had a complete response to radiotherapy plus ipilimumab.

This chain links TRBV28 with TRBJ1-3; the match to TRBD1 covers 8 bases. Germline CDR1 reads MDHEN; CDR2 reads SYDVKM. The CDR3 has 16 residues. V gave up 6 bases and J gave up 0 bases; unmatched junction bases: 7. The chain's CDR3 is CASSSTGANSGNTIYF. CDR3 DNA sequence: TGTGCCAGCAGCTCGACAGGGGCCAACTCTGGAAACACCATATATTTT.

This clone was detected only once. The chain carries TRBV2 and TRBJ1-1, with D hard to call. Germline V gene sequence: CDR1 SNHLY, CDR2 FYNNEI. V was clipped by 0 bases and J by 11 bases, with 16 bases between them. The CDR3 sequence is 14 residues long. The CDR3, as DNA: TGTGCCAGCAGTGAAGCGCAAGGAGGGAGAACGGCTTTCTTT. It specifies CASSEAQGGRTAFF.

The chain uses TRBV15 and TRBJ1-2, with a tentative D call TRBD1 (6 bases). The CDR3 length is 16 residues. Trimming removed 0 bases at V and 2 bases at J, with 13 bases between. Germline-derived CDR1 and CDR2 are LNHNV and YYDKDF (reference sequence). The CDR3 here is CATSRDPGEANYGYTF. The CDR3 nucleotides are TGTGCCACCAGCAGAGATCCAGGGGAGGCCAACTATGGCTACACCTTC.

V usage is TRBV5-1 and J usage is TRBJ2-5, with a tentative D call TRBD1 (5 bases). Germline values: CDR1 SGHRS, CDR2 YFSETQ. V lost 1 base, J lost 3 bases, and 10 bases lay in between. This CDR3 is 14 amino acids long. The chain's CDR3 is CASSLSTGKETQYF. The CDR3 DNA reads as TGCGCCAGCAGCTTGAGTACAGGAAAAGAGACCCAGTACTTC.

The chain employs TRBV18 and TRBJ2-3, with D possibly TRBD2 on 7 matching bases. Germline CDR1 reads KGHSH; CDR2 reads LQKENI. The germline V and J ends were trimmed by 2 bases and 4 bases, with 13 bases remaining between them. The CDR3 extends over 15 amino acids. CDR3 coding DNA: TGTGCCAGCTCACCATGGTCGGGGGGCGCAGATACGCAGTATTTT. It translates to CASSPWSGGADTQYF.